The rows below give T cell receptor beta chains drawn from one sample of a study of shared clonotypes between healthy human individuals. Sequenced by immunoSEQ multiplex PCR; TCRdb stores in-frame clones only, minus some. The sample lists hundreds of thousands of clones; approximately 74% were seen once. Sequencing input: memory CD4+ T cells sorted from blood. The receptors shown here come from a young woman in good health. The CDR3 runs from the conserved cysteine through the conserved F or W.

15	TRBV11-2	CASSYPGGLQETQYF
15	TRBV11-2	CASSPRTGVDEKLFF
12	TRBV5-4	CASSLTVYGYTF
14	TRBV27	CASSYKDFSYEQYF
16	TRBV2	CASSEFTTANTGELFF
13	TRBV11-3	CASSLVDFGEQFF
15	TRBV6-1	CASSGRTGGDYGYTF
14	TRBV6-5	CASSYVSSYNEQFF
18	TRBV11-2	CASRPGTQVERGQETQYF
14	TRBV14	CASSQVSAAGELFF
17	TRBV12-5	CASGLYPGQTKSYEQYF
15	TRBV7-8	CASSFPGRGTGELFF
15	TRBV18	CASSPQAGTDYEQYF
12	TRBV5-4	CASSVVSNEQFF
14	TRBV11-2	CASSLLVSTDTQYF
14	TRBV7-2	CASSLDRNSYEQYF
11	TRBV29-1	CSVGLDREAFF
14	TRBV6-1	CASGGQGVPDEQFF
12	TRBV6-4	CASSSPGGEAFF
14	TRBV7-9	CASSFRRGDNEQFF
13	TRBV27	CASQRREGYEQYF
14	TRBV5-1	CASRPGTGANVLTF
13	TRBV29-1	CSVEGTALYGYTF
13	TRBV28	CASSPTTLRELFF
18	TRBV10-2	CATSPDAGGFGGANVLTF
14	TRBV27	CASRYVPTNEKLFF
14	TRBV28	CASTPGRASYEQYF
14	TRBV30	CAWIGQTPNYEQYF
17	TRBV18	CASSPGPRQGGGNTIYF
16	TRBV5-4	CASRTTGPQAYNEQFF
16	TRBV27	CASSFMAGGPGETQYF
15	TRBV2	CASTGLAGNTGELFF
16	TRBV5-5	CASSYLFRGSRETQYF
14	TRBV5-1	CASNDQGPFNEQFF
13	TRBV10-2	CASRDSSYNEQFF
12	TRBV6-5	CAIGDRADTQYF
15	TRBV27	CASSPKIVTGTKAFF
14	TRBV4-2	CASSQDRLEGKLFF
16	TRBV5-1	CASSLGWREMSNEQFF